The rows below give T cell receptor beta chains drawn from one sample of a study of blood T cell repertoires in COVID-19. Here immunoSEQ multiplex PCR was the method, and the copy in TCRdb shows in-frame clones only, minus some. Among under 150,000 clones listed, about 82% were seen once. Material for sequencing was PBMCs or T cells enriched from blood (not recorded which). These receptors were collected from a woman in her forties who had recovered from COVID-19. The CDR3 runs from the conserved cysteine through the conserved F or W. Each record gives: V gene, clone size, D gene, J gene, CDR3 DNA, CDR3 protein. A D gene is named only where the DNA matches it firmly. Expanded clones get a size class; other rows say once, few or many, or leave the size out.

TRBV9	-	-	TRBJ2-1	TGTGCCAGCAGCGTAGATCTAGGCTCCTACAATGAGCAGTTCTTC	CASSVDLGSYNEQFF
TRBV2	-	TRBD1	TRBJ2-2	TGTGCCAGCAGCTTGGGACAGCGTAACACCGGGGAGCTGTTTTTT	CASSLGQRNTGELFF
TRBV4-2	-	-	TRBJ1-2	TGTGCCAGCAGCCTCCTGGGCAGGGAGGAGGATGGCTACACCTTC	CASSLLGREEDGYTF
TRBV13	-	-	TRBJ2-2	TGTGCCAGCAGACCCCCCGGGACATCTACCGGGGAGCTGTTTTTT	CASRPPGTSTGELFF
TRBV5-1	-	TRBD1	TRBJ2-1	TGCGCCAGCAGCTTGGGGACAGGGGGGTCCTACAATGAGCAGTTCTTC	CASSLGTGGSYNEQFF
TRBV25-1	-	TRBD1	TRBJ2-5	TGTGCCAGCAGTGAATTGGGACAGGGGATACAAGAGACCCAGTACTTC	CASSELGQGIQETQYF
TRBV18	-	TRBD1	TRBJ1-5	TGTGCCAGCTCGGGGGACAGGAAGGGTCAGCCCCAGCATTTT	CASSGDRKGQPQHF
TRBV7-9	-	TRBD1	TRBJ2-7	TGTGCCAGCAGCTTATTGGGACAGGGGGTGTACGAGCAGTACTTC	CASSLLGQGVYEQYF
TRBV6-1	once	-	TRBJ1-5	TGTGCCAGCAGTGAAGCAGGAGGGAGCAATCAGCCCCAGCATTTT	CASSEAGGSNQPQHF
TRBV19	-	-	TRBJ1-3	TGTGCCAGTAGTACGGGGACACCTCCTAGAAGCACCATATATTTT	CASSTGTPPRSTIYF
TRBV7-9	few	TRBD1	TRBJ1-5	TGTGCCAGCAGCCCGGGACAGTATAGCAATCAGCCCCAGCATTTT	CASSPGQYSNQPQHF
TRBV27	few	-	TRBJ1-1	TGTGCCAGCAGTCGTAAAGGACTGAGTAACACTGAAGCTTTCTTT	CASSRKGLSNTEAFF
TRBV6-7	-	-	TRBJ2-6	TGTGCCAGCAGTTTAGGGGATTCTTTGAGCGGGGCCAACGTCCTGACTTTC	CASSLGDSLSGANVLTF
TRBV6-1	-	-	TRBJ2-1	TGTGCCAGCAGCTCTCTAGGCGGGAACTACAATGAGCAGTTCTTC	CASSSLGGNYNEQFF
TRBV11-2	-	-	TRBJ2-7	TGTGCCAGCACCCACTCCTCCAGAGGGACCTACGAGCAGTACTTC	CASTHSSRGTYEQYF
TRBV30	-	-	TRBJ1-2	TGTGCCTGGATAGGGGCCCCAGCAGGGACTAACTATGGCTACACCTTC	CAWIGAPAGTNYGYTF
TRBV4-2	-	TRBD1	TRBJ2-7	TGTGCCAGCAGCCAAGTCTTAGGACAGGGTGGGAAGCAGTACTTC	CASSQVLGQGGKQYF
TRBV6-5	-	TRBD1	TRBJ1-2	TGTGCCAGCAGAGGACAGGAGTATGGCTACACCTTC	CASRGQEYGYTF
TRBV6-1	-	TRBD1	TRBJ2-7	TGTGCCAGCAGTGAAACCGGGACAGGGTCAGGCGAGCAGTACTTC	CASSETGTGSGEQYF
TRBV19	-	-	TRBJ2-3	TGTGCCAGTAGTCCCCGGTCCGGGGGATTGGATACGCAGTATTTT	CASSPRSGGLDTQYF
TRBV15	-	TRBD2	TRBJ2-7	TGTGCCACCGAAGCTGTGGGGACTAGTGTCTACGAGCAGTACTTC	CATEAVGTSVYEQYF
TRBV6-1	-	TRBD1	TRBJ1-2	TGTGCCAGCAGTGAAGCATGGGACAGCGCCTATGGCTACACCTTC	CASSEAWDSAYGYTF
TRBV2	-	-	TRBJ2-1	TGTGCCAGCAGTGACGCGGGGAACTACAATGAGCAGTTCTTC	CASSDAGNYNEQFF
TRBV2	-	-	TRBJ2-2	TGTGCCAGCAGCGAGGCGGGGTTAATGACCGGGGAGCTGTTTTTT	CASSEAGLMTGELFF
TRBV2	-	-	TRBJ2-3	TGTGCCAGCAACGAGCTAGGAGATACGCAGTATTTT	CASNELGDTQYF
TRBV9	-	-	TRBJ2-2	TGTGCCAGCAGCGCCGGAGGATCTAAGTCCGGGGAGCTGTTTTTT	CASSAGGSKSGELFF
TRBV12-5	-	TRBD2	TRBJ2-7	TGTGCTAGTGGTCCCGAACTGACTAGCGGGAGAGTCGACGAGCAGTACTTC	CASGPELTSGRVDEQYF
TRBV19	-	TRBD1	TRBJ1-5	TGTGCCAGTAGTCCGCAGACAGGGCGGGTTGGCAATCAGCCCCAGCATTTT	CASSPQTGRVGNQPQHF
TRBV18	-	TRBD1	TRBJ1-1	TGTGCCAGCTCCCGGGACAGGGTCGGCACTGAAGCTTTCTTT	CASSRDRVGTEAFF
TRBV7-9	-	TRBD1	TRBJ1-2	TGTGCCAGCAGCCAACAGGGGGCTGGGAACTATGGCTACACCTTC	CASSQQGAGNYGYTF
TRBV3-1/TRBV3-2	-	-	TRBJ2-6	TGTGCCAGCAGCCAATTGTTTACAGGATACTCTGGGGCCAACGTCCTGACTTTC	CASSQLFTGYSGANVLTF
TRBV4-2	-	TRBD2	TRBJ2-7	TGTGCCAGCAGCCAACGGACTAGCGGACCCTACGAGCAGTACTTC	CASSQRTSGPYEQYF
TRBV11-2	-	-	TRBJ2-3	TGTGCCAGCAGCTTAGAGGTCGGGGGGCCAGGGGATACGCAGTATTTT	CASSLEVGGPGDTQYF
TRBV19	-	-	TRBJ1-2	TGTGCCAGTAGTATACCCCTAGTGGACAGCGTGGGGTATGGCTACACCTTC	CASSIPLVDSVGYGYTF
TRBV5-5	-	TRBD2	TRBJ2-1	TGTGCCAGCAGCCCCGGAGCGGGGTCCTACAATGAGCAGTTCTTC	CASSPGAGSYNEQFF
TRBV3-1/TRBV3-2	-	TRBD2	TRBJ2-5	TGTGCCAGCAGCCAAGTGCGGGGGGCGTTTGAGACCCAGTACTTC	CASSQVRGAFETQYF